This T cell receptor beta chain was recovered during a study of blood T cell repertoires in COVID-19. About the research overall: Sources were T cells, B-cell-depleted T cells, or PBMCs; the material itself was cDNA or gDNA.

Original processing notes: Quantification of nucleated cells was approximated via reference gene primer amplification. Produced via immunoSEQ multiplex PCR; TCRdb's table is partial and in-frame only. The DNA was the basis for D and trimming; V, J and clone size are from that table. The sample holds about 240,000 clones, about four fifths seen once. V lost 8 bases and J lost 0; bases outside the gene matches: 7. CDR1 is LNHDA and CDR2 is SQIVND in the germline V gene (reference sequence). This CDR3 has 15 amino acids. This receptor was obtained from a woman of 80 years or more with acute or convalescent COVID-19. Sequenced sample: peripheral blood. The chain employs TRBV19 and TRBJ1-2; 9 bases match TRBD1. This CDR3 reads CASQVQGASNYGYTF. CDR3 nucleotide sequence: TGTGCCAGTCAGGTACAGGGGGCCTCTAACTATGGCTACACCTTC.